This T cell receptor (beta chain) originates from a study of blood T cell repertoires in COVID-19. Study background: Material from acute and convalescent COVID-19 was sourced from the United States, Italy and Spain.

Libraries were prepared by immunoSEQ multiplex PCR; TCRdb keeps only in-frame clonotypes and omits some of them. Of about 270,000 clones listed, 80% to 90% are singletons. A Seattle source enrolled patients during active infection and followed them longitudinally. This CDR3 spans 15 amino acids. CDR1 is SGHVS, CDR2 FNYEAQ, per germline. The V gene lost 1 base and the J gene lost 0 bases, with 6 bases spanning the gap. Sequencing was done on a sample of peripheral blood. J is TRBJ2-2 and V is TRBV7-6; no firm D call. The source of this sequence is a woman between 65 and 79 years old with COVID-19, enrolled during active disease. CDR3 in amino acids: CASSLVFANTGELFF. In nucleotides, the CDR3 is TGTGCCAGCAGCTTAGTATTCGCGAACACCGGGGAGCTGTTTTTT.